These T cell receptor beta chains were read from a single sample in a study of molecular identifiers for immune sequencing clone quantification. Using its own MiXCR run on the PCR reads, TCRdb lists one record per CDR3 protein. The table lists approximately 500,000 distinct CDR3 sequences, roughly 24% of them singletons. The sequenced sample was naive CD8+ T cells from blood, with Jurkat cell RNA spiked in. The receptor set was obtained from a human donor in good health. Some libraries in this study had Jurkat cell RNA spiked in. The CDR3 runs from the conserved cysteine through the conserved F or W. A D gene is named only where the DNA matches it firmly. Clone size, where shown, is once, few, many, or a class for clones that have expanded.

d_call: -
j_call: TRBJ2-5
v_call: TRBV30
clone_size: -
cdr3_aa: CAWSGGTLGAQYF
cdr3_nt: TGTGCCTGGAGTGGTGGCACGCTGGGGGCCCAGTACTTC

d_call: TRBD1
j_call: TRBJ1-3
v_call: TRBV4-3
clone_size: many
cdr3_aa: CASSQGTGFRNTIYF
cdr3_nt: TGCGCCAGCAGCCAAGGGACAGGGTTTAGGAACACCATATATTTT

d_call: -
j_call: TRBJ2-2
v_call: TRBV5-4
clone_size: many
cdr3_aa: CASSPDGQGTGELFF
cdr3_nt: TGTGCCAGCAGCCCAGATGGGCAAGGCACCGGGGAGCTGTTTTTT

d_call: TRBD2
j_call: TRBJ2-7
v_call: TRBV6-5
clone_size: many
cdr3_aa: CASSGRDYEQYF
cdr3_nt: TGTGCCAGCAGTGGGAGGGACTACGAGCAGTACTTC

d_call: -
j_call: TRBJ2-3
v_call: TRBV4-3
clone_size: -
cdr3_aa: CASGQVWRASTDTQYF
cdr3_nt: TGCGCCAGCGGCCAAGTCTGGCGGGCGAGCACAGATACGCAGTATTTT

d_call: TRBD2
j_call: TRBJ2-1
v_call: TRBV10-3
clone_size: -
cdr3_aa: CAISESVTSGGQEQFF
cdr3_nt: TGTGCCATCAGTGAGTCGGTCACTAGCGGGGGACAAGAGCAGTTCTTC

d_call: -
j_call: TRBJ2-7
v_call: TRBV5-1
clone_size: few
cdr3_aa: CASSLAGNPYEQYF
cdr3_nt: TGCGCCAGCAGCTTGGCAGGGAATCCCTACGAGCAGTACTTC

d_call: -
j_call: TRBJ2-7
v_call: TRBV14
clone_size: many
cdr3_aa: CASSTTGPRVYEQYF
cdr3_nt: TGTGCCAGCAGCACCACAGGGCCCAGGGTCTACGAGCAGTACTTC

d_call: -
j_call: TRBJ2-1
v_call: TRBV3-1
clone_size: few
cdr3_aa: CASSQGGEGQEEQFF
cdr3_nt: TGTGCCAGCAGCCAAGGTGGTGAAGGTCAGGAGGAGCAGTTCTTC

d_call: TRBD2
j_call: TRBJ2-3
v_call: TRBV7-9
clone_size: few
cdr3_aa: CASSRRLAEPTDTQYF
cdr3_nt: TGTGCCAGCAGCCGACGGCTAGCGGAGCCCACAGATACGCAGTATTTT

d_call: -
j_call: TRBJ2-3
v_call: TRBV28
clone_size: many
cdr3_aa: CASSHTLGGGTDTQYF
cdr3_nt: TGTGCCAGCAGTCATACCCTAGGTGGTGGCACAGATACGCAGTATTTT

d_call: -
j_call: TRBJ2-7
v_call: TRBV6-5
clone_size: few
cdr3_aa: CASSYSGEHSYEQYF
cdr3_nt: TGTGCCAGCAGTTACTCGGGGGAGCACTCCTACGAGCAGTACTTC

d_call: -
j_call: TRBJ1-1
v_call: TRBV4-1
clone_size: few
cdr3_aa: CASSALGGGTEAFF
cdr3_nt: TGCGCCAGCAGCGCCTTGGGGGGCGGCACTGAAGCTTTCTTT

d_call: -
j_call: TRBJ1-1
v_call: TRBV5-1
clone_size: many
cdr3_aa: CASSWGSGQTEAFF
cdr3_nt: TGCGCCAGCAGTTGGGGGTCCGGACAGACTGAAGCTTTCTTT

d_call: TRBD2
j_call: TRBJ2-5
v_call: TRBV20-1
clone_size: few
cdr3_aa: CSATSWEAGLGKETQYF
cdr3_nt: TGCAGTGCTACAAGCTGGGAAGCGGGACTGGGTAAAGAGACCCAGTACTTC

d_call: -
j_call: TRBJ1-1
v_call: TRBV5-1
clone_size: many
cdr3_aa: CASSLAGNTEAFF
cdr3_nt: TGTGCCAGCAGCTTAGCAGGGAACACTGAAGCTTTCTTT

d_call: TRBD1
j_call: TRBJ1-3
v_call: TRBV15
clone_size: -
cdr3_aa: CATSPSGTVSSGNTIYF
cdr3_nt: TGTGCCACCAGCCCAAGTGGGACAGTCAGCTCTGGAAACACCATATATTTT

d_call: TRBD1
j_call: TRBJ2-4
v_call: TRBV13
clone_size: -
cdr3_aa: CASSEGGRLLPKNIQYF
cdr3_nt: TGTGCCAGCAGCGAAGGGGGCCGTCTTCTGCCCAAAAACATTCAGTACTTC